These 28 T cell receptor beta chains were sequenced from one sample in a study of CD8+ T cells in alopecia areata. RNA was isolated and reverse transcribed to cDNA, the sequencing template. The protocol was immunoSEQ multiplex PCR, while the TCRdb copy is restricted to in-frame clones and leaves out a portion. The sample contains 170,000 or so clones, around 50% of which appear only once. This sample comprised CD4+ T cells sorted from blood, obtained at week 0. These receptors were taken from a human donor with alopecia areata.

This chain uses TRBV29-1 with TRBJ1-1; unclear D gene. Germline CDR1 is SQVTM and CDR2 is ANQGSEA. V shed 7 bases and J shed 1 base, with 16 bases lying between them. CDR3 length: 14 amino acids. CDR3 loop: CSARVGSPNTEAFF. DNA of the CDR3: TGCAGCGCCAGAGTCGGGTCGCCGAACACTGAAGCTTTCTTT.

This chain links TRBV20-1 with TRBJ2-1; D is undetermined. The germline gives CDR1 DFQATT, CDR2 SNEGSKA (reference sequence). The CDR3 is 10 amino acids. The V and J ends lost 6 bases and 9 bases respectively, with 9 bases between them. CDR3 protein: CSAIYGEQFF. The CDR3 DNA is TGCAGTGCCATATACGGTGAGCAGTTCTTC.

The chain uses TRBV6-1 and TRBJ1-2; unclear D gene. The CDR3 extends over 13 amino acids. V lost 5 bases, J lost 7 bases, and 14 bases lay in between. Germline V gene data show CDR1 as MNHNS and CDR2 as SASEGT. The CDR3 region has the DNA TGTGCCAGCAGTCCCGACCCCGGGATTGGCTACACCTTC. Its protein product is CASSPDPGIGYTF.

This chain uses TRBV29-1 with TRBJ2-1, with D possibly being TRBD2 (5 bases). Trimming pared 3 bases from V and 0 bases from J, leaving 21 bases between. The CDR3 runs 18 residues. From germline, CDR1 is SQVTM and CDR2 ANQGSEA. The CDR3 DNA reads TGCAGCGTTGATACCGGACTCTTCCTGTGGGGCTCCTACAATGAGCAGTTCTTC. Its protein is CSVDTGLFLWGSYNEQFF.

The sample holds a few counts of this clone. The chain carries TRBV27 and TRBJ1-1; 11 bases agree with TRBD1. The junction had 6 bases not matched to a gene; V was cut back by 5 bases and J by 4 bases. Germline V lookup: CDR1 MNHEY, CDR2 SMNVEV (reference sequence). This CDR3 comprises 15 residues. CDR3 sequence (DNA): TGTGCCAGCAGTAAAGGACAGGGGGCGCGCACTGAAGCTTTCTTT. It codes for CASSKGQGARTEAFF.

The DNA for the CDR3 is TGCGCCAGCACCATCGGACAGGGGGCTGGAGATACGCAGTATTTT. The encoded protein is CASTIGQGAGDTQYF. The genes are TRBV5-1 and TRBJ2-3, with 11 bases aligning to TRBD1. V lost 6 bases, J lost 5 bases, and 8 bases stayed unmatched. The CDR3 totals 15 residues. Germline assignment: CDR1 SGHRS and CDR2 YFSETQ.

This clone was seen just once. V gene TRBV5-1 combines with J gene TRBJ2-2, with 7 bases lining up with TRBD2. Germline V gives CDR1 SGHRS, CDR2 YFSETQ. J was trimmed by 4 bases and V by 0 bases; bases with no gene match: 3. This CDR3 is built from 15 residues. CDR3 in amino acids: CASSLVLALTGELFF. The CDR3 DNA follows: TGCGCCAGCAGCTTGGTACTAGCGCTCACCGGGGAGCTGTTTTTT.

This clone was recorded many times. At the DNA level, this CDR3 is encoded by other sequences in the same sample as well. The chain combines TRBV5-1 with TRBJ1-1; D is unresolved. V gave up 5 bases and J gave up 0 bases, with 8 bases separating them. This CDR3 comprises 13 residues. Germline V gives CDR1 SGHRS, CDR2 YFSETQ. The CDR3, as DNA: TGCGCCAGCAGGGGGAGTATGAACACTGAAGCTTTCTTT. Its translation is CASRGSMNTEAFF.

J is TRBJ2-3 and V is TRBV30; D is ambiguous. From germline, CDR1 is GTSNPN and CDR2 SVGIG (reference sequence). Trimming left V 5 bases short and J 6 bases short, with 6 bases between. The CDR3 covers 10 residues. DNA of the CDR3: TGTGCCTGGGCGCAGGATACGCAGTATTTT. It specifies CAWAQDTQYF.

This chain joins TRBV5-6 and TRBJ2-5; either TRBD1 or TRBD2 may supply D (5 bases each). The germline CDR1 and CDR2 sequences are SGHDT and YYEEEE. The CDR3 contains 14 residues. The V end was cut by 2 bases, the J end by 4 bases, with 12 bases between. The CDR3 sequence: CASSFGRGGETQYF. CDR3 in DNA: TGTGCCAGCAGCTTTGGGCGTGGGGGAGAGACCCAGTACTTC.

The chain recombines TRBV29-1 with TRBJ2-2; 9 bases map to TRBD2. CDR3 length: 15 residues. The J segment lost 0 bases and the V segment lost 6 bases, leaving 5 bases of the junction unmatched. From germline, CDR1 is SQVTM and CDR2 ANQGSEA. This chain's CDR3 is CSVKTSGANTGELFF. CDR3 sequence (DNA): TGCAGCGTGAAGACTAGCGGTGCGAACACCGGGGAGCTGTTTTTT.

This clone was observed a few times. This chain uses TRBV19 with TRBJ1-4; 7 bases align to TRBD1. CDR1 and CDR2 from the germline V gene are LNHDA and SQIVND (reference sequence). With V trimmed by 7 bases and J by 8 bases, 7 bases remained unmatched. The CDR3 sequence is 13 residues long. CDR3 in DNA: TGTGCCAGTAAGGGGCAGGGGGAAGAAAAACTGTTTTTT. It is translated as CASKGQGEEKLFF.

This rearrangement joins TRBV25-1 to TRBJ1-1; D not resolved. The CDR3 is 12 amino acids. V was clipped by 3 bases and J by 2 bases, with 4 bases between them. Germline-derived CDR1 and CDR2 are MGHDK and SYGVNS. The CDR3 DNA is TGTGCCAGCAGTGAGATCAACACTGAAGCTTTCTTT. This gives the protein CASSEINTEAFF.

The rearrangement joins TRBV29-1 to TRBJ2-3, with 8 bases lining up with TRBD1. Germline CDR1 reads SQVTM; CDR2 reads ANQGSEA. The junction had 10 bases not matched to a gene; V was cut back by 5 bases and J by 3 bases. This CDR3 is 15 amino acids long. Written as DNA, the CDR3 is TGCAGCGTTTTACGGGACAGGAGGGGGACAGATACGCAGTATTTT. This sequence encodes CSVLRDRRGTDTQYF.

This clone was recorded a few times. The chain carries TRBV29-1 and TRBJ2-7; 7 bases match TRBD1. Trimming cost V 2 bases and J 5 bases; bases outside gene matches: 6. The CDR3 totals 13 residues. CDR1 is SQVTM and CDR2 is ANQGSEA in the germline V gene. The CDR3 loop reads CSVEPLTGNEQYF. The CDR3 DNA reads TGCAGCGTTGAACCTCTGACAGGGAACGAGCAGTACTTC.

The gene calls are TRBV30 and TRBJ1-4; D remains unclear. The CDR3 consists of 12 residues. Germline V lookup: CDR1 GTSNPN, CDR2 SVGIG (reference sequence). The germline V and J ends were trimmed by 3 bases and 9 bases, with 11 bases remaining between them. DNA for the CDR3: TGTGCCTGGAGCTGGGAGACGAAAAAACTGTTTTTT. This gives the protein CAWSWETKKLFF.

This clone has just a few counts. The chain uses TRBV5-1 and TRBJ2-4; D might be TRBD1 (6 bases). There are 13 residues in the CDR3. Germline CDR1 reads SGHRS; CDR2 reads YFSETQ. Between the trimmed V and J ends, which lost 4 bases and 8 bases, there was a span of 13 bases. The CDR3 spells CASSAGVDDIQYF. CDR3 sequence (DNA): TGCGCCAGCAGCGCAGGGGTGGACGACATTCAGTACTTC.

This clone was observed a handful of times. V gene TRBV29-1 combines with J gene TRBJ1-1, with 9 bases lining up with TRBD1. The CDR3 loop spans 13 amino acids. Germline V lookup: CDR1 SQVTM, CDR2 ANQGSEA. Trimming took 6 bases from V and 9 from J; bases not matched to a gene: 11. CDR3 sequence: CSVDFSGTGKAFF. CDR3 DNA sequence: TGCAGCGTAGATTTTTCGGGGACAGGGAAAGCTTTCTTT.

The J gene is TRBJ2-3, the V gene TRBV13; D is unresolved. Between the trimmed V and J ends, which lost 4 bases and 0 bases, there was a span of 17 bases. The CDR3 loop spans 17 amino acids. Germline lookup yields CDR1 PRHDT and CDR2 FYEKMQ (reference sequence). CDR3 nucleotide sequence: TGTGCCAGCAGCTACTACCTCCCTGGAACTAGCACAGATACGCAGTATTTT. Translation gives CASSYYLPGTSTDTQYF. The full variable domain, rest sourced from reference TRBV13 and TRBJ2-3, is AAGVIQSPRHLIKEKRETATLKCYPIPRHDTVYWYQQGPGQDPQFLISFYEKMQSDKGSIPDRFSAQQFSDYHSELNMSSLELGDSALYFCASSYYLPGTSTDTQYFGPGTRLTVL.

The CDR3 bases are TGCGCCAGCAGCTTGACAGGGGCTGGGGCCAACGTCCTGACTTTC. It is translated as CASSLTGAGANVLTF. The rearrangement uses TRBV5-1 and TRBJ2-6, with 7 bases lining up with TRBD1. With V trimmed by 1 base and J by 2 bases, 0 bases remained unmatched. The CDR3 runs 15 residues. Germline CDR1 reads SGHRS; CDR2 reads YFSETQ.

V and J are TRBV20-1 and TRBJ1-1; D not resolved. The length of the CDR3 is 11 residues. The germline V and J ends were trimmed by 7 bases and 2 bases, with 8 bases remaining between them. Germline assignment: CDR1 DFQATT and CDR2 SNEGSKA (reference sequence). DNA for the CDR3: TGCAGTGGAGACGGTAACACTGAAGCTTTCTTT. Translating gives CSGDGNTEAFF.

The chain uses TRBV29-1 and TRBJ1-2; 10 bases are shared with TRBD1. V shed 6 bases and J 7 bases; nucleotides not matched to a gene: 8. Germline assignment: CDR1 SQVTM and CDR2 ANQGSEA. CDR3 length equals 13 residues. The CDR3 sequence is CSVRDRGQGGYTF. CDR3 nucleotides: TGCAGCGTCCGCGACAGGGGGCAAGGTGGCTACACCTTC.

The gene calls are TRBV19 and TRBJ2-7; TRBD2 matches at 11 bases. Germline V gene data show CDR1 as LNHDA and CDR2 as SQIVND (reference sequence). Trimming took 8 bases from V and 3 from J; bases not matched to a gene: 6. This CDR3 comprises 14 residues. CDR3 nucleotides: TGTGCCAGTGCAACCCTAGCGGGGGGCTACGAGCAGTACTTC. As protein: CASATLAGGYEQYF. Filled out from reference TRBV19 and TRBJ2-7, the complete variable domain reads DGGITQSPKYLFRKEGQNVTLSCEQNLNHDAMYWYRQDPGQGLRLIYYSQIVNDFQKGDIAEGYSVSREKKESFPLTVTSAQKNPTAFYLCASATLAGGYEQYFGPGTRLTVT.

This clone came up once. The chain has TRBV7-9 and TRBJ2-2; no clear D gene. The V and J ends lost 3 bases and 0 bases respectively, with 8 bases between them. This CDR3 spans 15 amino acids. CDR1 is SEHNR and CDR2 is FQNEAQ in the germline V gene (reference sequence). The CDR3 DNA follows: TGTGCCAGCAGCTTTGGACCGCCGAACACCGGGGAGCTGTTTTTT. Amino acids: CASSFGPPNTGELFF. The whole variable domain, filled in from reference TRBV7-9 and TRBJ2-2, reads DTGVSQNPRHKITKRGQNVTFRCDPISEHNRLYWYRQTLGQGPEFLTYFQNEAQLEKSRLLSDRFSAERPKGSFSTLEIQRTEQGDSAMYLCASSFGPPNTGELFFGEGSRLTVL.

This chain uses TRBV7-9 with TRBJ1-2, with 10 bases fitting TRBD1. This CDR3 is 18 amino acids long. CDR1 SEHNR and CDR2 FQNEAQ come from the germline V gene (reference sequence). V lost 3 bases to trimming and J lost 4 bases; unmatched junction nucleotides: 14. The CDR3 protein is CASSFPEAGTGVGYGYTF. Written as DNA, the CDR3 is TGTGCCAGCAGCTTCCCTGAAGCCGGGACAGGGGTCGGCTATGGCTACACCTTC.

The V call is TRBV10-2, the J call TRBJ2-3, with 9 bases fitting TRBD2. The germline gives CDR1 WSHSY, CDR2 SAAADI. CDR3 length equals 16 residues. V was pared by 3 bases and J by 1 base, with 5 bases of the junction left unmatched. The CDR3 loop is CASSDASGVRTDTQYF. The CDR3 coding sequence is TGCGCCAGCAGTGACGCTAGCGGGGTACGCACAGATACGCAGTATTTT.

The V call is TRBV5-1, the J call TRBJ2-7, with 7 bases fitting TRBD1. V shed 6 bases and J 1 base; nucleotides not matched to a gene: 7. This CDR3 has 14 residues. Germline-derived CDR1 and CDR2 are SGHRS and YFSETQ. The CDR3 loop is CASNEQGSSYEQYF. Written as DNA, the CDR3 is TGCGCCAGCAACGAACAGGGGTCTTCCTACGAGCAGTACTTC.

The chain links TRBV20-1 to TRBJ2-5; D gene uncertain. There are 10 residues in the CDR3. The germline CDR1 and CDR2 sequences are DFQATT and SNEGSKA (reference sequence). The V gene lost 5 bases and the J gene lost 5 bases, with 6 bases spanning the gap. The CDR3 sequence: CSAYDETQYF. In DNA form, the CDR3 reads TGCAGTGCTTACGATGAGACCCAGTACTTC.